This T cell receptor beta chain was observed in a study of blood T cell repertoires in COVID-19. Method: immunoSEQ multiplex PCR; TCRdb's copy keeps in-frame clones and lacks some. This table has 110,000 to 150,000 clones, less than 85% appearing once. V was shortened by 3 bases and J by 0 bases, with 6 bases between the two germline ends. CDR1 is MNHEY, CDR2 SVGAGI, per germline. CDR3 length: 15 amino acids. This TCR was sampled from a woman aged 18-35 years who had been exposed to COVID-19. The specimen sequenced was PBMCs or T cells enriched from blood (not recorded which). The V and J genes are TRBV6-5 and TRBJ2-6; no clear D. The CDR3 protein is CASSYLSSGANVLTF. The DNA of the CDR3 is TGTGCCAGCAGTTATCTGAGCTCTGGGGCCAACGTCCTGACTTTC.